A selection of T cell receptor beta chains follows, all from one sample in a study of cytomegalovirus exposure and HLA in healthy donors. TCRdb's copy holds only in-frame clones and misses some; the assay was immunoSEQ multiplex PCR. The sample carries approximately 88,000 clones, around 77% recorded once. The sequenced material came from PBMCs. These receptors were obtained from a man aged 30-40 years in good health and CMV-seronegative. Each CDR3 is given with its conserved first and last residue.

TRBJ2-1 | TRBV5-1 | CASSRGTVYNEQFF
TRBJ1-1 | TRBV6-1 | CASSSRQGEGTEAFF
TRBJ1-4 | TRBV9 | CASASGQLGNEKLFF
TRBJ2-7 | TRBV7-9 | CASSPGTGYYEQYF
TRBJ2-2 | TRBV6-4 | CASGSGTANTGELFF
TRBJ2-3 | TRBV30 | CACDRGFADTQYF
TRBJ2-1 | TRBV11-2 | CASSSGQAYNEQFF
TRBJ2-5 | TRBV15 | CATSSEGLAGGTDPRETQYF
TRBJ2-1 | TRBV2 | CASRAESSYNEQFF
TRBJ2-5 | TRBV19 | CASNGGPQETQYF
TRBJ2-1 | TRBV5-1 | CASSSSGGGYNEQFF
TRBJ1-2 | TRBV6-5 | CASSYSYAEYGYTF
TRBJ1-6 | TRBV30 | CAWRDRIHSPLHF
TRBJ1-1 | TRBV7-2 | CASSLAGPGSGNTEAFF
TRBJ2-7 | TRBV6-1 | CASSDRGLGYEQYF
TRBJ2-1 | TRBV6-1 | CATADRGVNNEQFF
TRBJ1-2 | TRBV19 | CASSKWSYYGNYGYTF
TRBJ1-6 | TRBV6-5 | CASSYTGGRSSPLHF
TRBJ1-1 | TRBV11-2 | CASSLAHGQGAYTEAFF
TRBJ1-4 | TRBV4-1 | CASSQLSGSRREKLFF
TRBJ2-7 | TRBV2 | CASSVTPGVGGEQYF
TRBJ1-2 | TRBV5-4 | CASRPILGQGHGYTF
TRBJ2-1 | TRBV29-1 | CSVGRVGNEQFF
TRBJ2-7 | TRBV5-1 | CASSLEEGVSEQYF
TRBJ2-7 | TRBV28 | CASSSHGTGTYEQYF
TRBJ2-7 | TRBV28 | CASTRDSTYEQYF
TRBJ2-3 | TRBV19 | CASSRLIAGGLSRDTQYF
TRBJ1-1 | TRBV28 | CASSPRKGARDTEAFF
TRBJ1-5 | TRBV2 | CASSEESNQPQHF
TRBJ2-7 | TRBV27 | CASRPGQGWYEQYF
TRBJ2-1 | TRBV7-2 | CASILGLAGGNEQFF
TRBJ2-2 | TRBV10-1 | CASSEGQGNTGELFF
TRBJ2-1 | TRBV19 | CASSLLAGQNNEQFF
TRBJ2-5 | TRBV2 | CASRSQEGGARETQYF
TRBJ2-1 | TRBV7-9 | CASSDTQGIGRASQFF
TRBJ2-3 | TRBV28 | CASSSSPTSGSTDTQYF
TRBJ1-1 | TRBV6-1 | CASSIGTGIPTEAFF
TRBJ2-1 | TRBV5-1 | CASSPTGRTEQFF
TRBJ1-1 | TRBV5-1 | CVSSLGIKIGGEAFF
TRBJ2-7 | TRBV18 | CASSPGQDPRQYF
TRBJ2-1 | TRBV7-9 | CASTSGSSSYNEQFF
TRBJ1-5 | TRBV10-2 | CASSESTGGGWQPQHF
TRBJ2-1 | TRBV5-1 | CASSLVYDSSYNEQFF
TRBJ2-3 | TRBV6-4 | CASRTLSGGAEGTQYF
TRBJ1-4 | TRBV7-8 | CASTQGRAREKLFF
TRBJ1-2 | TRBV30 | CAWKWEHYGYTF
TRBJ2-2 | TRBV4-2 | CASSQATSGSENTGELFF
TRBJ1-2 | TRBV29-1 | CSLGGGYGYTF
TRBJ1-5 | TRBV27 | CASSTTQGQPQHF